The rows below give T cell receptor beta chains drawn from one sample of a study of blood T cell repertoires in COVID-19. Here immunoSEQ multiplex PCR was the method, and the copy in TCRdb shows in-frame clones only, minus some. The data contain roughly 170,000 clones, under 80% of them singletons. What was sequenced was peripheral blood. The receptor set was obtained from a woman aged 80 or over with acute or convalescent COVID-19. Each CDR3 is given without its conserved first and last residue.

CDR3	V	J
ASSRTSGITDTQY	TRBV28	TRBJ2-3
ASSSTGLYGYT	TRBV27	TRBJ1-2
ASSPPVAGTDTQY	TRBV28	TRBJ2-3
ASSIGGTAEARGQHGYT	TRBV19	TRBJ1-2
AIHRDSPWEQY	TRBV7-2	TRBJ2-7
SVGGTTGELF	TRBV29-1	TRBJ2-2
ASSLFLSGADTQY	TRBV11-2	TRBJ2-3
ASSWESGTASNYGYT	TRBV5-5	TRBJ1-2
ASSYKGLAGGNEQF	TRBV6-2/TRBV6-3	TRBJ2-1
ASSSRTGDIYGYT	TRBV27	TRBJ1-2
ASSSTSGSAGANVLT	TRBV7-8	TRBJ2-6
ASSQTDRGDTQY	TRBV4-1	TRBJ2-3
ASSVTSGSSDTQY	TRBV9	TRBJ2-3
AWSGGAVDTQY	TRBV30	TRBJ2-3